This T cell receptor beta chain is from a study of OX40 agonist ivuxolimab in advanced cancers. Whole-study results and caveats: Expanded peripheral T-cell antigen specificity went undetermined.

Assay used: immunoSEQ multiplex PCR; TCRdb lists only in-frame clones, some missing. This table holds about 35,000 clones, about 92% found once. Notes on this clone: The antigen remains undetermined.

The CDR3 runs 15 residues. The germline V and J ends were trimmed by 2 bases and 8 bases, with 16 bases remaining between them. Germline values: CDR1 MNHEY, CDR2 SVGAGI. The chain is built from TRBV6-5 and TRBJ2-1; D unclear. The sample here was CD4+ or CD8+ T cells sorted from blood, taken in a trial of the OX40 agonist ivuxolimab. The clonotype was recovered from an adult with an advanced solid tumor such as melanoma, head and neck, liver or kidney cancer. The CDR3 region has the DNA TGTGCCAGCAGTTACGGGCCTTCCTCAACCTATGAGCAGTTCTTC. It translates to CASSYGPSSTYEQFF.